This T cell receptor (beta chain) was captured by sequencing in a study of patients and donors after allogeneic stem cell transplantation. The CDR3 runs 13 residues. Germline values: CDR1 SGHRS, CDR2 YFSETQ. Trimming shortened V by 5 bases and J by 0 bases, and 8 bases separated the two germline ends. TCRdb itself ran the RT-PCR reads through MiXCR, one entry per CDR3 protein. Of around 200,000 distinct CDR3 sequences detected, more than 35% appear once; the ten largest clones hold 9.5% to 13%. On this clonotype itself: The missing conserved phenylalanine or tryptophan at the end of this CDR3 makes a read error likely.

This receptor was identified in a human donor who was either an allogeneic HSCT recipient or a stem cell or donor lymphocyte infusion donor (not recorded which). It is not recorded whose cells these are; they may come from a transplant donor. The sample comprised blood, either unsorted or a sorted T cell fraction (not recorded which). This sequence joins TRBV5-1 and TRBJ2-5; D could derive from TRBD1 or TRBD2 (5 bases each). The CDR3 is CASRGTNQETQYI. DNA for the CDR3: TGCGCCAGCAGGGGGACCAACCAAGAGACCCAGTACATC.